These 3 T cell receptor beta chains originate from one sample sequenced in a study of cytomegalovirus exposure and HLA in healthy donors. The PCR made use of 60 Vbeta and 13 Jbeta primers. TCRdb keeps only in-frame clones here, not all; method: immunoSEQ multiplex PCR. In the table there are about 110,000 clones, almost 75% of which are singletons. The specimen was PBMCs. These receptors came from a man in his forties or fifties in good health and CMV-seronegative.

Here the CDR3 reads CASAYGGPNTEAFF. The CDR3 nucleotides read TGTGCCAGCGCCTACGGGGGTCCGAACACTGAAGCTTTCTTT. The chain uses TRBV6-5 and TRBJ1-1; D perhaps matches TRBD1 (5 bases). V was shortened by 8 bases and J by 1 base, with 14 bases between the two germline ends. Germline-derived CDR1 and CDR2 are MNHEY and SVGAGI. This CDR3 comprises 14 residues.

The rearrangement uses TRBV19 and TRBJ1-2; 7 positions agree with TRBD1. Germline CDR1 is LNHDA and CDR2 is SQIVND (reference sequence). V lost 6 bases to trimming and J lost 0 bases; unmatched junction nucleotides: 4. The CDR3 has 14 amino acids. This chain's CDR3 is CASSGTVTNYGYTF. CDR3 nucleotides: TGTGCCAGTAGCGGGACAGTCACTAACTATGGCTACACCTTC.

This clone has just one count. CDR3 protein: CASSLEYEAGANNQPQHF. The CDR3 bases are TGTGCCAGCAGCTTAGAATATGAGGCAGGGGCCAACAATCAGCCCCAGCATTTT. The rearrangement links TRBV7-9 to TRBJ1-5; perhaps TRBD1 as D (6 bases). Looked up from germline, CDR1 is SEHNR and CDR2 is FQNEAQ (reference sequence). Trimming removed 1 base from V and 3 bases from J, with 19 bases in between. The CDR3 length is 18 residues.